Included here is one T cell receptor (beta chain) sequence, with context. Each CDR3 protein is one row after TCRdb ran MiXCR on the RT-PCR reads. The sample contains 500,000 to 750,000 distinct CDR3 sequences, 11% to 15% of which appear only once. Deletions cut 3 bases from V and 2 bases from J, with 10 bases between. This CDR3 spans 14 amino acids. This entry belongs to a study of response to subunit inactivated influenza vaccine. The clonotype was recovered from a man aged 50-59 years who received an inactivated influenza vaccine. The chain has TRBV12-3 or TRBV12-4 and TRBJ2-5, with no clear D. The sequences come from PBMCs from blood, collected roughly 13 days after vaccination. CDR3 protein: CASSLFALQETQYF. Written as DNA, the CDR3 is TGTGCCAGCAGTTTGTTTGCGCTGCAAGAGACCCAGTACTTC.